The 17 T cell receptor beta chains below were found in one sample sequenced in a study of spatial heterogeneity in lung cancer. TCRdb recomputed calls from the 5' RACE reads with MiXCR, one row per CDR3 protein. The sample includes over 10,000 distinct CDR3 sequences, 4.5% to 6.5% of them seen just once. Antigens for these TCRs are unknown. Noted time point: sample taken at primary tumor resection. Study-level results: Tumors with more nonsynonymous mutations had more expanded intratumoral alpha and beta TCRs.

The sample here was lung tumor tissue, taken at surgery. These receptors originate from a male donor with early-stage non-small cell lung cancer.

This clonotype appeared many times. The V call is TRBV29-1, the J call TRBJ2-1; D possibly matches TRBD1 or TRBD2 (5 bases each). V was clipped by 8 bases and J by 1 base, with 12 bases between them. This CDR3 is 13 amino acids long. Germline CDR1 and CDR2: SQVTM and ANQGSEA. CDR3 residues: CSTGDRSYNEQFF. CDR3 DNA: TGCAGCACCGGGGACCGATCCTACAATGAGCAGTTCTTC.

This clonotype was counted at least ten times. The rearrangement uses TRBV10-3 and TRBJ2-3; 11 bases map to TRBD2. The CDR3 is 15 residues long. The trim removed 2 bases at V and 6 bases at J, leaving 4 bases unmatched. Germline V gene data show CDR1 as ENHRY and CDR2 as SYGVKD. Here the CDR3 reads CAISEELAGADTQYF. As DNA, the CDR3 is TGTGCCATCAGTGAGGAACTAGCGGGAGCGGATACGCAGTATTTT.

This clonotype was observed at least ten times. V is TRBV6-5 and J is TRBJ1-3; D not certain. Trimming took off 3 bases at V and 0 bases at J, with 6 bases between the two ends. The length of the CDR3 is 14 residues. Germline V gene lookup returns CDR1 MNHEY and CDR2 SVGAGI. CDR3 residues: CASSYGVSGNTIYF. CDR3 DNA sequence: TGTGCCAGCAGTTATGGGGTCTCTGGAAACACCATATATTTT.

This clonotype occurred many times. The gene calls are TRBV13 and TRBJ1-1, with D possibly TRBD1 on 6 matching bases. The germline V gene has CDR1 PRHDT and CDR2 FYEKMQ (reference sequence). V lost 0 bases and J lost 11, with 10 bases in between. This CDR3 spans 12 amino acids. CDR3 in amino acids: CASSLGPRGAFF. The CDR3 nucleotides read TGTGCCAGCAGCTTAGGCCCGAGGGGGGCTTTCTTT. Looking up the rest from reference TRBV13 and TRBJ1-1 gives the full variable domain: AAGVIQSPRHLIKEKRETATLKCYPIPRHDTVYWYQQGPGQDPQFLISFYEKMQSDKGSIPDRFSAQQFSDYHSELNMSSLELGDSALYFCASSLGPRGAFFGQGTRLTVV.

This clonotype was observed many times. This chain links TRBV7-9 with TRBJ2-2, with a weak D call TRBD2 (5 bases). The CDR3 spans 18 residues. V gave up 2 bases and J gave up 3 bases, with 19 bases separating them. The V gene's germline CDR1 is SEHNR and CDR2 FQNEAQ (reference sequence). The CDR3 here is CASSLKVWERYHTGELFF. DNA of the CDR3: TGTGCCAGCAGCTTAAAGGTTTGGGAGCGGTACCACACCGGGGAGCTGTTTTTT.

This clonotype was counted at least ten times. This chain connects TRBV9 to TRBJ1-2; D possibly corresponds to TRBD1 (5 bases). With 4 bases removed from V and 1 base from J, the gap between germline ends came to 11 bases. The germline V gene encodes CDR1 SGDLS and CDR2 YYNGEE. CDR3 length: 14 amino acids. CDR3 protein: CASSPQEFNYGYTF. In nucleotides, the CDR3 is TGTGCCAGCAGCCCACAGGAATTTAACTATGGCTACACCTTC. Together with reference TRBV9 and TRBJ1-2, the CDR3 gives the full variable domain: DSGVTQTPKHLITATGQRVTLRCSPRSGDLSVYWYQQSLDQGLQFLIQYYNGEERAKGNILERFSAQQFPDLHSELNLSSLELGDSALYFCASSPQEFNYGYTFGSGTRLTVV.

This clonotype was counted at least ten times. This chain joins TRBV20-1 and TRBJ1-5; D gene ambiguous. Deletions cut 0 bases from V and 5 bases from J, with 11 bases between. Germline assignment: CDR1 DFQATT and CDR2 SNEGSKA (reference sequence). The CDR3 totals 14 residues. CDR3 sequence: CSARDLAGDQPQHF. CDR3 sequence (DNA): TGCAGTGCTAGAGATCTAGCAGGAGATCAGCCCCAGCATTTT.

This clonotype appeared many times. The chain couples TRBV5-5 to TRBJ1-2; perhaps TRBD1 as D (5 bases). V was cut by 5 bases and J by 0 bases, with 11 bases left in between. This CDR3 has 14 amino acids. Germline-derived CDR1 and CDR2 are SGHKS and YYEKEE (reference sequence). The chain's CDR3 is CASSTGRTNYGYTF. The DNA for the CDR3 is TGTGCCAGCAGTACAGGTCGTACTAACTATGGCTACACCTTC.

This clonotype has ten or more counts. J is TRBJ1-3 and V is TRBV20-1; 7 bases fit TRBD1. The germline V gene has CDR1 DFQATT and CDR2 SNEGSKA (reference sequence). With V trimmed by 1 base and J by 0 bases, 0 bases remained unmatched. The CDR3 spans 14 residues. The CDR3 nucleotides read TGCAGTGCTAGAGGGGACAGCTCTGGAAACACCATATATTTT. The encoded protein is CSARGDSSGNTIYF.

This clonotype was counted ten times or more. The V gene is TRBV6-5, the J gene TRBJ2-5, with no clear D. V lost 6 bases to trimming and J lost 7 bases, with 9 bases between them. CDR1 MNHEY and CDR2 SVGAGI come from the germline V gene. The CDR3 covers 11 residues. CDR3 in DNA: TGTGCCAGCAGGCACCATTGGACCCAGTACTTC. This codes for CASRHHWTQYF.

The gene calls are TRBV5-6 and TRBJ2-4; D ambiguous. The closer fit of TRBJ2-5 to the DNA end suggests the J call may be wrong. CDR3 length: 13 amino acids. Looked up from germline, CDR1 is SGHDT and CDR2 is YYEEEE. The CDR3 region is CASSFGQIKTQYF. Here the CDR3 DNA reads TGTGCCAGCAGCTTCGGGCAAATAAAGACCCAGTACTTC.

This clonotype was recorded many times. The chain couples TRBV7-2 to TRBJ2-1; possibly TRBD2 for D (6 bases). The germline V gene has CDR1 SGHTA and CDR2 FQGNSA. The germline V and J ends were trimmed by 3 bases and 8 bases, with 14 bases remaining between them. CDR3 length equals 14 residues. The CDR3 bases are TGTGCCAGCAGCTTCGACGGGACTCTCGATGAGCAGTTCTTC. It yields the protein CASSFDGTLDEQFF.

This clonotype was seen ten or more times. This rearrangement joins TRBV12-3 or TRBV12-4 to TRBJ1-1; D is uncertain. This CDR3 is 13 amino acids long. Trimming removed 10 bases at V and 1 base at J, with 13 bases between. Here the CDR3 DNA reads TGTGCCATCGAGCACCAGGAGAACACTGAAGCTTTCTTT. Translation gives CAIEHQENTEAFF.

The sample holds many counts of this clonotype. The V gene is TRBV6-2 or TRBV6-3, the J gene TRBJ1-4, with TRBD1 as a possible D gene (5 bases). The length of the CDR3 is 16 residues. Germline V gives CDR1 MNHEY, CDR2 SVGEGT. V was clipped by 5 bases and J by 0 bases, with 13 bases between them. The CDR3 region is CASSLGHRPTNEKLFF. CDR3 nucleotide sequence: TGTGCCAGCAGTCTCGGACACCGACCAACTAATGAAAAACTGTTTTTT.

This clonotype was seen at least ten times. The chain couples TRBV2 to TRBJ2-1, with TRBD1 matching over 7 bases. The trim removed 7 bases at V and 9 bases at J, leaving 6 bases unmatched. The germline V gene has CDR1 SNHLY and CDR2 FYNNEI. There are 12 residues in the CDR3. The chain's CDR3 is CASMGDSVEQFF. CDR3 DNA: TGTGCCAGCATGGGGGACAGCGTTGAGCAGTTCTTC.

This clonotype was picked up many times. CDR3 in DNA: TGCAGCGCGAATATGGTGAACTATGGCTACACCTTC. Encoded protein: CSANMVNYGYTF. The genes are TRBV29-1 and TRBJ1-2, with D hard to call. Trimming pared 7 bases from V and 2 bases from J, leaving 11 bases between. Germline V CDR1 and CDR2: SQVTM, ANQGSEA. The CDR3 has 12 residues.

The V gene is TRBV20-1, the J gene TRBJ1-6; a possible D gene is TRBD1 (5 bases). V was trimmed by 3 bases and J by 5 bases, leaving 17 bases between them. Germline V gives CDR1 DFQATT, CDR2 SNEGSKA (reference sequence). This CDR3 has 16 residues. The CDR3 spells CSARASAGTDNSPLHF. Here the CDR3 DNA reads TGCAGTGCTAGGGCTAGCGCGGGGACTGATAATTCACCCCTCCACTTT.